This record looks at one T cell receptor (beta chain) sequence and its context. Antigen unknown. This table comes from immunoSEQ multiplex PCR, and its TCRdb copy is limited to in-frame clones, with some not included. The sample has tens of thousands of clones, roughly 87% seen once. The sample originates from a study of PD-L1 blockade in urothelial cancer. Study background: The study recovered a median of around 150,000 T cells per blood sample.

The CDR3 consists of 13 residues. Germline-derived CDR1 and CDR2 are MRHNA and SNTAGT. V was clipped by 4 bases and J by 4 bases, with 9 bases between them. Study-wide results and limits: Better progression-free and overall survival followed lower pretreatment blood clonality.

It was locally advanced or metastatic urothelial carcinoma that patients had. Sampling of each patient yielded between 1 and 8 specimens, collected pretreatment and on-treatment. This chain connects TRBV6-4 to TRBJ2-3; the D is unclear. This sample comprised PBMCs, obtained around atezolizumab (anti-PD-L1) treatment. The receptor was isolated from a man between 70 and 80 years old with urothelial cancer. The CDR3 DNA reads TGTGCCAGCAGTGTAGACTGGTCAGATACGCAGTATTTT. Its protein product is CASSVDWSDTQYF.